Presented here are 17 T cell receptor beta chains from one specimen sequenced in a study of blood T cells in healthy people across ages. A second 7 to 11 cycle PCR used barcoded and J-beta primers. Using its own MiXCR run on the 5' RACE reads, TCRdb lists one record per CDR3 protein. The sample shows around 990,000 distinct CDR3 sequences, approximately 26% of them seen only once. Another study also made use of these data, one on T cells of mothers and their children.

The sample comprised blood. Receptors originate from a girl aged 2 to 9 in good health.

The chain combines TRBV5-1 with TRBJ2-7; TRBD2 agrees at 9 bases. Germline V gene lookup returns CDR1 SGHRS and CDR2 YFSETQ. V lost 0 bases and J lost 0; bases outside the gene matches: 4. This CDR3 has 16 residues. DNA of the CDR3: TGCGCCAGCAGCTTGGGTTCGCGGGAGGGCTCCTACGAGCAGTACTTC. Translated: CASSLGSREGSYEQYF.

A word on this clonotype: A much larger clone differs from this one at a single base, so this may be a read error. The rearrangement joins TRBV9 to TRBJ2-1; D remains ambiguous. Germline loops: CDR1 SGDLS, CDR2 YYNGEE. There are 14 residues in the CDR3. V lost 0 bases and J lost 0, with 4 bases in between. CDR3 in DNA: TGTGCCAGCAGCGTAGAAAGCTCCTACAATGAGCAGTTCTTC. It yields the protein CASSVESSYNEQFF.

This clonotype was recorded a few times. The rearrangement links TRBV5-1 to TRBJ2-5; 12 bases map to TRBD2. Matching the DNA end better, TRBJ2-1 makes the J call doubtful. CDR1 is SGHRS, CDR2 YFSETQ, per germline. CDR3 length equals 13 residues. CDR3 region: CASRTSGSTEQFF. The CDR3 DNA follows: TGCGCCAGCAGGACTAGCGGGAGTACTGAGCAGTTCTTC.

This clonotype was counted between two and nine times. The chain couples TRBV6-2 or TRBV6-3 to TRBJ2-1; 8 bases fit TRBD2. The CDR3 has 15 residues. V lost 2 bases to trimming and J lost 5 bases; unmatched junction nucleotides: 5. Looked up from germline, CDR1 is MNHEY and CDR2 is SVGEGT. CDR3 loop: CASSYPDSGNNEQFF. As DNA, the CDR3 is TGTGCCAGCAGTTACCCGGATAGCGGGAACAATGAGCAGTTCTTC.

The table lists this clonotype with a few counts. A much larger clone lies one base from this, so it may be a read error. V and J are TRBV6-6 and TRBJ2-7, with TRBD1 matching 8 bases. The CDR3 sequence is 15 residues long. Germline CDR1 MNHNY, CDR2 SVGAGI (reference sequence). The CDR3 coding sequence is TGTGCCAGCAGTCTCTCGGGACAGGCAAACCACGAGCAGTGCTTC. This translates into CASSLSGQANHEQCF.

The chain employs TRBV24-1 and TRBJ2-7; 7 bases agree with TRBD2. This CDR3 is 13 amino acids long. Losses at the gene ends were 3 bases for V and 6 bases for J; bases not matched to a gene: 4. Germline V gene sequence: CDR1 KGHDR, CDR2 SFDVKD. The CDR3 spells CATSDTTSSEQYF. CDR3 in DNA: TGTGCCACCAGTGATACGACTAGCTCCGAGCAGTACTTC.

In its sample, this clonotype was seen a few times. V is TRBV10-3 and J is TRBJ2-5; no clear D gene. In germline, CDR1 is ENHRY, CDR2 SYGVKD. Trimming took off 7 bases at V and 2 bases at J, with 11 bases between the two ends. The CDR3 totals 13 residues. The CDR3 DNA follows: TGTGCCATCACAAGAGACATTCAAGAGACCCAGTACTTC. It is translated as CAITRDIQETQYF.

This chain connects TRBV6-1 to TRBJ1-1, with 8 nucleotides matching TRBD1. Looked up from germline, CDR1 is MNHNS and CDR2 is SASEGT. This CDR3 region has 16 residues. Trimming took 6 bases from V and 1 from J; bases not matched to a gene: 10. This chain's CDR3 is CASSPGTGFSNTEAFF. The CDR3 DNA reads TGTGCCAGCAGCCCAGGGACAGGCTTTTCGAACACTGAAGCTTTCTTT.

This clonotype was seen repeatedly, ten times or more. The chain couples TRBV5-6 to TRBJ2-3, with D perhaps matching TRBD1 or TRBD2 (5 bases each). Germline-derived CDR1 and CDR2 are SGHDT and YYEEEE. The CDR3 contains 16 residues. V was pared by 1 base and J by 3 bases, with 15 bases between. The CDR3 protein is CASSLLPGAVTDTQYF. CDR3 DNA sequence: TGTGCCAGCAGCTTGCTTCCCGGGGCGGTAACAGATACGCAGTATTTT. Full variable domain (outside the CDR3, taken from reference TRBV5-6 and TRBJ2-3): DAGVTQSPTHLIKTRGQQVTLRCSPKSGHDTVSWYQQALGQGPQFIFQYYEEEERQRGNFPDRFSGHQFPNYSSELNVNALLLGDSALYLCASSLLPGAVTDTQYFGPGTRLTVL.

The V gene is TRBV29-1, the J gene TRBJ1-2, with a tentative D call TRBD1 (5 bases). Deletions cut 4 bases from V and 4 bases from J, with 19 bases between. The V gene's germline CDR1 is SQVTM and CDR2 ANQGSEA. This CDR3 contains 15 residues. The CDR3 DNA follows: TGCAGCGTTGGGACTTGGAGGGGTAATGGCTATGGCTACACCTTC. The encoded protein is CSVGTWRGNGYGYTF. The full variable domain, with the rest looked up from reference TRBV29-1 and TRBJ1-2, is SAVISQKPSRDICQRGTSLTIQCQVDSQVTMMFWYRQQPGQSLTLIATANQGSEATYESGFVIDKFPISRPNLTFSTLTVSNMSPEDSSIYLCSVGTWRGNGYGYTFGSGTRLTVV.

This clonotype was detected only a few times. V is TRBV12-3 or TRBV12-4 and J is TRBJ2-2; 10 bases match TRBD1. Germline trimming cut 6 bases from V and 5 bases from J; bases unmatched to any gene: 18. CDR3 size: 19 residues. DNA for the CDR3: TGTGCCAGCAGCTTGCCCCTAAGCACCGGGACAGGGGTTACCGGGGAGCTGTTTTTT. Protein: CASSLPLSTGTGVTGELFF.

The rearrangement links TRBV5-6 to TRBJ1-6; D gene ambiguous. The V and J ends lost 3 bases and 0 bases respectively, with 7 bases between them. Per germline, CDR1 SGHDT and CDR2 YYEEEE. CDR3 length equals 15 residues. The CDR3 sequence: CASSWGSSYNSPLHF. The CDR3 DNA reads as TGTGCCAGCAGCTGGGGTAGCTCCTATAATTCACCCCTCCACTTT.

The CDR3 protein is CASSTGQGSAFF. In DNA form, the CDR3 reads TGTGCCAGCAGCACCGGACAGGGATCAGCTTTCTTT. This chain connects TRBV7-9 to TRBJ1-1; 8 bases map to TRBD1. This CDR3 has 12 residues. J lost 10 bases, V lost 5 bases, and 6 bases had no gene match. Germline V gene sequence: CDR1 SEHNR, CDR2 FQNEAQ (reference sequence).

The chain joins TRBV2 to TRBJ1-5; D gene uncertain. Germline CDR1 reads SNHLY; CDR2 reads FYNNEI. V gave up 6 bases and J gave up 0 bases, with 9 bases separating them. CDR3 size: 14 residues. The DNA of the CDR3 is TGTGCCAGCAGCGAACAAGATAGCAATCAGCCCCAGCATTTT. Its protein product is CASSEQDSNQPQHF.

The sample holds many counts of this clonotype. The V gene is TRBV20-1, the J gene TRBJ2-3; D may be TRBD1 (6 bases). The CDR3 sequence is 18 residues long. CDR1 DFQATT and CDR2 SNEGSKA come from the germline V gene (reference sequence). Trimming took 1 base from V and 4 from J, leaving 24 bases between them. In nucleotides, the CDR3 is TGCAGTGCTAGAGCCGCCAAACAGGGCTCAACTAGAGCAGATACGCAGTATTTT. Amino acid sequence: CSARAAKQGSTRADTQYF.

This clonotype occurred a few times. The rearrangement links TRBV12-3 or TRBV12-4 to TRBJ1-5; D is perhaps TRBD1 (5 bases). The V gene lost 4 bases and the J gene lost 3 bases, with 7 bases spanning the gap. The CDR3 has 13 residues. CDR3 nucleotides: TGTGCCAGCAGTTGGGGGTTCAATCAGCCCCAGCATTTT. It is translated as CASSWGFNQPQHF.

There are many counts of this clonotype. The rearrangement joins TRBV6-1 to TRBJ2-7, with D maybe TRBD2 (5 bases). Trimming pared 0 bases from V and 2 bases from J, leaving 11 bases between. Germline-derived CDR1 and CDR2 are MNHNS and SASEGT. The CDR3 loop spans 15 amino acids. CDR3 residues: CASSEARGLPYEQYF. The CDR3 DNA reads TGTGCCAGCAGTGAAGCGCGAGGGCTCCCCTACGAGCAGTACTTC.